This passage covers 10 T cell receptor beta chains from one sample sequenced in a study of CD8 T cells in ankylosing spondylitis. One entry per CDR3 protein results from TCRdb running MiXCR on the 5' RACE reads. The table lists some 270,000 distinct CDR3 sequences, approximately 20% of them singletons. Sequencing was performed on blood, either unsorted or a sorted T cell fraction (not recorded which). These receptors all stem from a male donor with ankylosing spondylitis or in good health (not recorded which).

This clonotype has only a few counts. The V gene is TRBV5-1, the J gene TRBJ2-7; 9 nucleotides line up with TRBD1. The trim removed 9 bases at V and 5 bases at J, leaving 12 bases unmatched. From germline, CDR1 is SGHRS and CDR2 YFSETQ. The CDR3 sequence is 14 residues long. CDR3 in amino acids: CATRLGTGFHEQYF. As DNA, the CDR3 is TGCGCCACCCGGCTGGGGACAGGGTTCCACGAGCAGTACTTC.

Ten or more counts support this clonotype. The chain couples TRBV12-3 or TRBV12-4 to TRBJ2-5, with D unclear. V was pared by 6 bases and J by 5 bases, with 4 bases between. There are 10 residues in the CDR3. The CDR3: CASSLETQYF. Here the CDR3 DNA reads TGTGCCAGCAGCCTGGAGACCCAGTACTTC.

The table lists this clonotype with a few counts. CDR3 amino acids: CASSQDGQGAGNEQFF. The CDR3 coding sequence is TGCGCCAGCAGCCAAGACGGTCAGGGAGCGGGGAATGAGCAGTTCTTC. The chain uses TRBV4-3 and TRBJ2-1; the match to TRBD2 covers 7 bases. With 0 bases clipped from V and 7 bases from J, the junction kept 9 bases outside the gene matches. Germline CDR1 and CDR2: LGHNA and YSLEER. This CDR3 contains 16 residues.

The chain joins TRBV25-1 to TRBJ2-7, with 11 bases lining up with TRBD2. CDR1 MGHDK and CDR2 SYGVNS come from the germline V gene. The CDR3 is 14 amino acids. The trim removed 2 bases at V and 3 bases at J, leaving 0 bases unmatched. CDR3 sequence: CASSEGLAGYEQYF. DNA of the CDR3: TGTGCCAGCAGTGAAGGACTAGCGGGCTACGAGCAGTACTTC.

This clonotype was seen a handful of times. The V call is TRBV4-2, the J call TRBJ1-1; possibly TRBD1 for D (5 bases). Deletions cut 0 bases from V and 5 bases from J, with 22 bases between. The germline CDR1 and CDR2 sequences are LGHNA and YNFKEQ. This CDR3 is built from 18 residues. CDR3: CASSQDIVVGGVKTEAFF. The DNA for the CDR3 is TGTGCCAGCAGCCAAGATATAGTCGTCGGAGGGGTTAAGACTGAAGCTTTCTTT.

This clonotype was seen a few times. The chain carries TRBV1 and TRBJ2-4; TRBD2 is the table's D call, not checked against the DNA. TRBV1 is marked as a pseudogene. This CDR3 contains 14 residues. The CDR3: CTSSRGTGLLIQYF. The CDR3 coding sequence is TGCACCAGCAGCCGAGGAACGGGACTGCTCATTCAGTACTTC.

This clonotype was found a few times. The chain employs TRBV4-2 and TRBJ2-7; D tentatively fits TRBD1 or TRBD2 (5 bases each). The germline V gene has CDR1 LGHNA and CDR2 YNFKEQ. CDR3 length: 17 residues. V was pared by 0 bases and J by 2 bases, with 17 bases between. The CDR3 nucleotides are TGTGCCAGCAGCCAAGATGTAGGGACGGATGGAACCTACGAGCAGTACTTC. Amino acids: CASSQDVGTDGTYEQYF.

This clonotype was seen repeatedly, ten times or more. The chain employs TRBV4-3 and TRBJ2-1; D perhaps matches TRBD1 (5 bases). CDR1 LGHNA and CDR2 YSLEER come from the germline V gene. The V and J ends lost 1 base and 6 bases respectively, with 19 bases between them. The length of the CDR3 is 17 residues. For the CDR3, the DNA is TGCGCCAGCAGCCAAGCCGTTCGTGCAGGGTATGGCAATGAGCAGTTCTTC. It specifies CASSQAVRAGYGNEQFF.

This clonotype was counted between two and nine times. The chain is built from TRBV28 and TRBJ2-7, with D possibly matching TRBD1 (5 bases). V was cut by 6 bases and J by 6 bases, with 15 bases left in between. The length of the CDR3 is 13 residues. Germline V CDR1 and CDR2: MDHEN, SYDVKM. The CDR3 loop reads CASRRDMGLEQYF. CDR3 coding DNA: TGTGCCAGCAGACGCGACATGGGGCTCGAGCAGTACTTC. The whole variable domain, filled in from reference TRBV28 and TRBJ2-7, reads DVKVTQSSRYLVKRTGEKVFLECVQDMDHENMFWYRQDPGLGLRLIYFSYDVKMKEKGDIPEGYSVSREKKERFSLILESASTNQTSMYLCASRRDMGLEQYFGPGTRLTVT.

This clonotype showed up just a few times. V usage is TRBV4-1 and J usage is TRBJ2-3, with D unclear. Trimming cost V 2 bases and J 4 bases, with 16 bases left between them. The CDR3 extends over 16 amino acids. In germline, CDR1 is MGHRA, CDR2 YSYEKL. CDR3 residues: CASSQRTHRLADTQYF. CDR3 nucleotides: TGCGCCAGCAGCCAACGGACCCATAGACTGGCAGATACGCAGTATTTT.